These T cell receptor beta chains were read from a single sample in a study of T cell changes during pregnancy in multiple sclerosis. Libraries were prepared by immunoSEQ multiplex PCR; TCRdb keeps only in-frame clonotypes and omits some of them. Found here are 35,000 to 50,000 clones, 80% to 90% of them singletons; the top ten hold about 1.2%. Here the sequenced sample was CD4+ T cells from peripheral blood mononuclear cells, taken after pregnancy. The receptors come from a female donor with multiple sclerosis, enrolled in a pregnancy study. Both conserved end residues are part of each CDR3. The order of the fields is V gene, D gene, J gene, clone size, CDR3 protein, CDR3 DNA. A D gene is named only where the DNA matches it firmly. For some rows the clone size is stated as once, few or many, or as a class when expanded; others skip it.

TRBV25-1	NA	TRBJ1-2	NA	CASRRGQENYGYTF	TGTGCCAGTCGCAGGGGACAAGAGAACTATGGCTACACCTTC
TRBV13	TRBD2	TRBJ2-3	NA	CASSLGPPGLAGPTDTQYF	TGTGCCAGCAGCTTAGGCCCACCGGGACTAGCGGGACCCACAGATACGCAGTATTTT
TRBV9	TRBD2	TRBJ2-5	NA	CASSVGLAGGETQYF	TGTGCCAGCAGCGTAGGACTAGCGGGTGGAGAGACCCAGTACTTC
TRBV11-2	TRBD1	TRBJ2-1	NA	CASSRGMVRGSYNEQFF	TGTGCCAGCAGCCGAGGCATGGTCAGGGGGTCCTACAATGAGCAGTTCTTC
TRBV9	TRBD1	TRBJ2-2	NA	CASRTGTGGPLNTGELFF	TGTGCCAGCAGAACCGGGACAGGGGGCCCTTTGAACACCGGGGAGCTGTTTTTT
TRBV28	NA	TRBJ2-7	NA	CASRQGPYEQYF	TGTGCCAGCAGACAGGGTCCTTACGAGCAGTACTTC
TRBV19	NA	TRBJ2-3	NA	CASSTGEEDTQYF	TGTGCCAGTAGTACCGGAGAAGAAGATACGCAGTATTTT
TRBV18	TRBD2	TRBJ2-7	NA	CASSPLAGAPYEQYF	TGTGCCAGCTCCCCACTAGCGGGAGCCCCCTACGAGCAGTACTTC
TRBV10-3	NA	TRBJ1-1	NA	CAISGIRGVGSEAFF	TGTGCCATCAGTGGTATCAGGGGAGTAGGAAGTGAAGCTTTCTTT
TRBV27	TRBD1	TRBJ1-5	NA	CASSSRQGSSNQPQHF	TGTGCCAGCAGTTCCCGACAGGGGAGTAGCAATCAGCCCCAGCATTTT
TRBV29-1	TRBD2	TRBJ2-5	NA	CSGKTSGRVETQYF	TGCAGCGGCAAGACTAGCGGGAGGGTAGAGACCCAGTACTTC
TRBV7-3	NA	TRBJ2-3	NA	CASSSRVSGTDTQYF	TGTGCCAGCAGCTCTAGAGTGAGTGGCACAGATACGCAGTATTTT
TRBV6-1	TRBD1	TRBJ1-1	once	CASSLTGMNTEAFF	TGTGCCAGCTCCCTGACAGGGATGAACACTGAAGCTTTCTTT
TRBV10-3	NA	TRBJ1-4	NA	CAISGGLLAFEKLFF	TGTGCCATCAGTGGGGGCCTCTTGGCCTTTGAAAAACTGTTTTTT
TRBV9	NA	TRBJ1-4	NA	CASSPRVDINEKLFF	TGTGCCAGCAGCCCACGGGTCGATATTAATGAAAAACTGTTTTTT
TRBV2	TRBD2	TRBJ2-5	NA	CASRTSGEETQYF	TGTGCCAGCAGGACTAGCGGCGAGGAGACCCAGTACTTC
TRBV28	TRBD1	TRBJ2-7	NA	CASKLFGTAYEQYF	TGTGCCAGCAAGTTATTCGGGACAGCCTACGAGCAGTACTTC
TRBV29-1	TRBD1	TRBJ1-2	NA	CSAVGTDYGYTF	TGCAGCGCCGTGGGGACAGATTATGGCTACACCTTC
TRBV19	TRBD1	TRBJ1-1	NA	CASRFEGASEAFF	TGTGCCAGTAGGTTCGAGGGGGCCTCTGAAGCTTTCTTT
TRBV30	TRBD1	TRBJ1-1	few	CAWNRGLGTEAFF	TGTGCCTGGAACAGGGGGCTTGGCACTGAAGCTTTCTTT
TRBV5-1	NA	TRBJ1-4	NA	CASSRNTGPATNEKLFF	TGCGCCAGCAGCCGAAATACAGGGCCTGCAACTAATGAAAAACTGTTTTTT
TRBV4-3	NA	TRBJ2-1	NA	CASSQDNGLTLYNEQFF	TGCGCCAGCAGCCAAGATAACGGACTAACTCTCTACAATGAGCAGTTCTTC
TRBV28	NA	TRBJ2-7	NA	CASSLADYYEQYF	TGTGCCAGCAGTTTGGCGGATTATTACGAGCAGTACTTC
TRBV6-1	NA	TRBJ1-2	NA	CASSSGTNTYGYTF	TGCGCCAGCAGCTCCGGGACAAACACCTATGGCTACACCTTC
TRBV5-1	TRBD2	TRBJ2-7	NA	CASSLDKAGLASHEQYF	TGCGCCAGCAGCTTGGATAAAGCAGGACTAGCCAGCCACGAGCAGTACTTC
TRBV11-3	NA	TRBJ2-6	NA	CASSLTSGANVLTF	TGTGCCAGCAGCCTCACTTCTGGGGCCAACGTCCTGACTTTC
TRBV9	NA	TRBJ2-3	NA	CASSVATGDTQYF	TGTGCCAGCAGCGTAGCGACGGGAGATACGCAGTATTTT
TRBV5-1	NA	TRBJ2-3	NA	CASRGYAVLDTQYF	TGCGCCAGCCGCGGATATGCGGTTTTGGATACGCAGTATTTT
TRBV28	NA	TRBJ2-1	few	CASSPMPSAWPEQFF	TGTGCCAGCAGTCCCATGCCCTCCGCCTGGCCTGAGCAGTTCTTC
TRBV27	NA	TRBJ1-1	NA	CASSLWRQAEAFF	TGTGCCAGCAGTTTATGGCGCCAGGCAGAAGCTTTCTTT
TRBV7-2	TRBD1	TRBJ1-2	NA	CASSLTTGDLGYTF	TGTGCCAGCAGCCTCACAACAGGGGACCTAGGCTACACCTTC
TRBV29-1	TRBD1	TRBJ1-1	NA	CSVPQGAPNTEAFF	TGCAGCGTCCCACAGGGGGCCCCGAACACTGAAGCTTTCTTT
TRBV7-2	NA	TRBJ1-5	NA	CASSSNGSNQPQHF	TGTGCCAGCAGCTCGAACGGGTCAAATCAGCCCCAGCATTTT
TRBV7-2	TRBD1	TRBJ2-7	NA	CASSSIPGQGYEQYF	TGTGCCAGCAGCTCCATACCGGGACAGGGTTACGAGCAGTACTTC
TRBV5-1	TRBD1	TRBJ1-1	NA	CASKYGQGNPMNTEAFF	TGCGCCAGCAAATATGGACAGGGAAACCCCATGAACACTGAAGCTTTCTTT
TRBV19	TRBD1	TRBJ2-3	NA	CASRDRGDQTQYF	TGTGCCAGTAGGGACAGGGGGGATCAGACGCAGTATTTT
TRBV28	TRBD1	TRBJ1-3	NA	CASSLRGTGAGNTIYF	TGTGCCAGCAGCCTTCGGGGGACAGGGGCTGGAAACACCATATATTTT
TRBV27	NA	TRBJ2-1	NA	CASSLWTPEIQFF	TGTGCCAGCAGTTTATGGACTCCAGAAATCCAGTTCTTC
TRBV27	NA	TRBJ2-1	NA	CASSLQGAHEQFF	TGTGCCAGCAGTTTGCAAGGGGCGCATGAGCAGTTCTTC
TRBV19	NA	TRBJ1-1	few	CASTQFGDMNTEAFF	TGTGCCAGTACCCAGTTCGGGGACATGAACACTGAAGCTTTCTTT
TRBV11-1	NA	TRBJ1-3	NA	CASSPDSRNTIYF	TGTGCCAGCAGCCCGGACAGCAGAAACACCATATATTTT
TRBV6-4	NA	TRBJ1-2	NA	CASSVTGEANYGYTF	TGTGCCAGCAGTGTCACCGGGGAAGCTAACTATGGCTACACCTTC
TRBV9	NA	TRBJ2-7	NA	CASSVAPRSSYEQYF	TGTGCCAGCAGCGTAGCACCTAGGAGCTCCTACGAGCAGTACTTC
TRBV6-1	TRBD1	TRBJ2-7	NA	CASSVSGQGAYYEQYF	TGTGCCAGCAGTGTATCGGGACAGGGGGCTTACTACGAGCAGTACTTC
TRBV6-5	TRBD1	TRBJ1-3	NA	CASSRQGPSGNTIYF	TGTGCCAGCAGTAGACAGGGACCCTCTGGAAACACCATATATTTT
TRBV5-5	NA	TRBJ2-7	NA	CASSLNNYEQYF	TGTGCCAGCAGCTTGAATAACTACGAGCAGTACTTC
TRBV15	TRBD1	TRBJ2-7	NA	CATSRGTGRTYEQYF	TGTGCCACCAGCAGAGGGACAGGGCGAACCTACGAGCAGTACTTC
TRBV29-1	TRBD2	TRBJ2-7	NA	CSVVPLLVTSGEGYEQYF	TGCAGCGTTGTTCCTCTTCTTGTAACTAGCGGGGAGGGCTACGAGCAGTACTTC
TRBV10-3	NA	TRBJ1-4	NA	CAISDRGGLNEKLFF	TGTGCCATCAGTGACCGGGGAGGGCTTAATGAAAAACTGTTTTTT
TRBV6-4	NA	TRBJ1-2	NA	CASRDRQDGGYTF	TGTGCCAGCCGCGACCGACAGGATGGTGGCTACACCTTC
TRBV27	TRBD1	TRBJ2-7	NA	CASRPGQKAYEQYF	TGTGCCAGCAGACCGGGACAGAAAGCCTACGAGCAGTACTTC
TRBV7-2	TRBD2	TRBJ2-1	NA	CASSLEVAGGREQFF	TGTGCCAGCAGCTTAGAGGTTGCGGGAGGACGGGAGCAGTTCTTC
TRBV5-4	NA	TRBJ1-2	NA	CASSLGEARAYGYTF	TGTGCCAGCAGCCTCGGAGAGGCCAGGGCCTATGGCTACACCTTC